The 28 T cell receptor beta chains in this list originate from one sample, sequenced in a study of cytomegalovirus exposure and HLA in healthy donors. The PCR made use of 60 Vbeta and 13 Jbeta primers. The method was immunoSEQ multiplex PCR; TCRdb's version includes in-frame clones alone and lacks a portion of them. This table lists fewer than 85,000 clones. Sample: PBMCs. All receptors come from a man aged 30 to 45 in good health and CMV-seronegative.

The chain links TRBV15 to TRBJ2-7; D call uncertain. CDR1 is LNHNV and CDR2 is YYDKDF in the germline V gene (reference sequence). This CDR3 has 14 residues. Trimming took off 0 bases at V and 1 base at J, with 7 bases between the two ends. The CDR3 protein is CATSRDMYSYEQYF. DNA for the CDR3: TGTGCCACCAGCAGAGATATGTATTCCTACGAGCAGTACTTC.

This chain joins TRBV10-3 and TRBJ2-3, with D possibly being TRBD2 (7 bases). The germline V gene has CDR1 ENHRY and CDR2 SYGVKD. The CDR3 spans 19 residues. The V end lost 7 bases, the J end lost 6 bases, and 32 bases lay between the germline ends. CDR3 DNA sequence: TGTGCCATCAACTCACACGCGGCGGCGCGGGGGCCAGATCTGGATACGCAGTATTTT. The encoded protein is CAINSHAAARGPDLDTQYF.

CDR3 loop: CASSEARGGGGNTIYF. The CDR3 DNA is TGTGCCAGCAGTGAAGCGCGGGGGGGTGGTGGAAACACCATATATTTT. This chain links TRBV6-1 with TRBJ1-3, with TRBD1 as a possible D gene (5 bases). Trimming cost V 0 bases and J 3 bases, with 12 bases left between them. The germline V gene encodes CDR1 MNHNS and CDR2 SASEGT. CDR3 length: 16 residues.

This chain uses TRBV6-5 with TRBJ2-7, with 7 bases lining up with TRBD2. The length of the CDR3 is 13 residues. Germline V CDR1 and CDR2: MNHEY, SVGAGI. Trimming took 5 bases from V and 4 from J; bases not matched to a gene: 5. The CDR3 loop reads CASSRGRTYEQYF. The CDR3 coding sequence is TGTGCCAGCAGTCGCGGGAGAACTTACGAGCAGTACTTC.

This chain links TRBV19 with TRBJ1-2, with TRBD1 as a possible D gene (5 bases). The V and J ends lost 3 bases and 2 bases respectively, with 13 bases between them. In germline, CDR1 is LNHDA, CDR2 SQIVND (reference sequence). The CDR3 consists of 15 residues. The CDR3 loop reads CASSIPGRANYGYTF. CDR3 coding DNA: TGTGCCAGTAGTATTCCTGGCAGGGCCAACTATGGCTACACCTTC.

This rearrangement joins TRBV6-5 to TRBJ2-5, with TRBD2 matching over 8 bases. This CDR3 has 15 residues. V was clipped by 7 bases and J by 2 bases; unmatched bases: 9. Germline CDR1 is MNHEY and CDR2 is SVGAGI. CDR3 coding DNA: TGTGCCAGCAACGACAATAGCGGGGCACAAGAGACCCAGTACTTC. This gives the protein CASNDNSGAQETQYF.

The chain links TRBV7-2 to TRBJ1-6; D not resolved. The CDR3 runs 17 residues. Germline lookup yields CDR1 SGHTA and CDR2 FQGNSA. Trimming took 0 bases from V and 4 from J, leaving 13 bases between them. CDR3 nucleotides: TGTGCCAGCAGCTTAGCGTCGGGTCGGGGATATAATTCACCCCTCCACTTT. Its protein is CASSLASGRGYNSPLHF. The full variable domain, rest sourced from reference TRBV7-2 and TRBJ1-6, is GAGVSQSPSNKVTEKGKDVELRCDPISGHTALYWYRQSLGQGLEFLIYFQGNSAPDKSGLPSDRFSAERTGGSVSTLTIQRTQQEDSAVYLCASSLASGRGYNSPLHFGNGTRLTVT.

The V and J genes are TRBV9 and TRBJ2-2; perhaps TRBD2 as D (5 bases). The CDR3 has 15 residues. Per germline, CDR1 SGDLS and CDR2 YYNGEE. V was pared by 4 bases and J by 4 bases, with 14 bases between. In nucleotides, the CDR3 is TGTGCCAGCAGCCCCCGAACCGCGGGCACCGGGGAGCTGTTTTTT. This gives the protein CASSPRTAGTGELFF.

The chain links TRBV9 to TRBJ1-2; 8 bases are a match to TRBD1. Trimming took 3 bases from V and 2 from J; bases not matched to a gene: 9. The germline CDR1 and CDR2 sequences are SGDLS and YYNGEE. This CDR3 region has 16 residues. CDR3 sequence reads: CASSETRTGRNYGYTF. The CDR3 nucleotides are TGTGCCAGCAGCGAGACCAGGACAGGGAGAAACTATGGCTACACCTTC. The variable domain in full, completed from reference TRBV9 and TRBJ1-2, reads DSGVTQTPKHLITATGQRVTLRCSPRSGDLSVYWYQQSLDQGLQFLIQYYNGEERAKGNILERFSAQQFPDLHSELNLSSLELGDSALYFCASSETRTGRNYGYTFGSGTRLTVV.

V and J are TRBV28 and TRBJ1-1, with a tentative D call TRBD1 (5 bases). The V and J ends lost 3 bases and 8 bases respectively, with 16 bases between them. The CDR3 runs to 14 residues. CDR1 MDHEN and CDR2 SYDVKM come from the germline V gene. Here the CDR3 reads CASSFPRGAREAFF. The CDR3 DNA reads TGTGCCAGCAGTTTTCCCCGTGGGGCGCGGGAAGCTTTCTTT.

The rearrangement uses TRBV4-3 and TRBJ2-7, with D maybe TRBD2 (6 bases). Germline CDR1 LGHNA, CDR2 YSLEER. V lost 0 bases and J lost 3, with 12 bases in between. CDR3 length: 15 amino acids. The DNA of the CDR3 is TGCGCCAGCAGCCAAGATGGGACGGGAGTCTACGAGCAGTACTTC. This encodes CASSQDGTGVYEQYF.

This rearrangement joins TRBV7-6 to TRBJ1-1; no clear D. Germline V gene data show CDR1 as SGHVS and CDR2 as FNYEAQ. The CDR3 runs to 15 residues. V lost 1 base to trimming and J lost 0 bases, with 9 bases between them. The CDR3 spells CASSLGRFMNTEAFF. The CDR3 DNA reads as TGTGCCAGCAGCTTAGGCAGGTTTATGAACACTGAAGCTTTCTTT. Together with reference TRBV7-6 and TRBJ1-1, the CDR3 gives the full variable domain: GAGVSQSPRYKVTKRGQDVALRCDPISGHVSLYWYRQALGQGPEFLTYFNYEAQQDKSGLPNDRFSAERPEGSISTLTIQRTEQRDSAMYRCASSLGRFMNTEAFFGQGTRLTVV.

The chain recombines TRBV7-9 with TRBJ2-2, with 8 positions matching TRBD2. The J segment lost 3 bases and the V segment lost 5 bases, leaving 11 bases of the junction unmatched. From germline, CDR1 is SEHNR and CDR2 FQNEAQ (reference sequence). CDR3 length: 17 amino acids. CDR3 region: CASSLPGSGSYTGELFF. The CDR3 DNA follows: TGTGCCAGCAGCCTACCTGGCAGCGGGAGTTACACCGGGGAGCTGTTTTTT.

The chain couples TRBV20-1 to TRBJ1-4, with 9 bases lining up with TRBD1. The length of the CDR3 is 11 residues. Germline V gene sequence: CDR1 DFQATT, CDR2 SNEGSKA (reference sequence). The ends lost 6 bases at V and 15 bases at J; junction bases unmatched: 8. The DNA for the CDR3 is TGCAGTGCCTCCTATGGGACAGGGATGTTTTTT. Protein: CSASYGTGMFF.

V gene TRBV6-5 combines with J gene TRBJ1-5, with D possibly matching TRBD1 (5 bases). The CDR3 loop spans 14 amino acids. In germline, CDR1 is MNHEY, CDR2 SVGAGI. V lost 5 bases and J 5 bases, leaving 13 bases between the germline ends. The CDR3 here is CASSPYDSYQPQHF. CDR3 DNA: TGTGCCAGCAGTCCATATGACAGCTATCAGCCCCAGCATTTT.

This chain connects TRBV9 to TRBJ2-7; possible D gene TRBD2, 6 bases. Germline CDR1 is SGDLS and CDR2 is YYNGEE. Deletions cut 5 bases from V and 5 bases from J, with 20 bases between. The CDR3 runs 15 residues. DNA of the CDR3: TGTGCCAGCAGTCTCATCCCGACTAGTAACCACGAGCAGTACTTC. Amino acid sequence: CASSLIPTSNHEQYF.

The rearrangement links TRBV9 to TRBJ2-1; TRBD2 might be the D (6 bases). Between the trimmed V and J ends, which lost 3 bases and 2 bases, there was a span of 12 bases. The CDR3 sequence is 15 residues long. Looked up from germline, CDR1 is SGDLS and CDR2 is YYNGEE. The CDR3 loop reads CASSAGGDPYNEQFF. DNA of the CDR3: TGTGCCAGCAGCGCCGGAGGGGACCCCTACAATGAGCAGTTCTTC.

V is TRBV6-1 and J is TRBJ1-3; D not resolved. Germline CDR1 MNHNS, CDR2 SASEGT. Trimming removed 10 bases at V and 0 bases at J, with 16 bases between. The CDR3 length is 15 residues. In DNA, the CDR3 is TGTGCCACCTCAAGACTCCCCGGCTCTGGAAACACCATATATTTT. Its translation: CATSRLPGSGNTIYF.

This CDR3 is CASSVDARHNEQYF. The CDR3 DNA reads as TGTGCCAGCAGCGTAGACGCGCGGCACAACGAGCAGTACTTC. This chain links TRBV9 with TRBJ2-7; D is unresolved. CDR3 length equals 14 residues. Germline CDR1 SGDLS, CDR2 YYNGEE. Trimming took off 0 bases at V and 5 bases at J, with 12 bases between the two ends.

The CDR3 nucleotides are TGTGCCAGCAGCCTAGGACTAGCGGGATACAATGAGCAGTTCTTC. The encoded protein is CASSLGLAGYNEQFF. This chain uses TRBV11-2 with TRBJ2-1, with 12 bases matching TRBD2. V trimming: 5 bases; J trimming: 4 bases; junction bases outside the gene matches: 3. Germline V gene data show CDR1 as SGHAT and CDR2 as FQNNGV. This CDR3 is 15 amino acids long.

The chain has TRBV6-1 and TRBJ1-2; 7 bases line up with TRBD1. Trimming removed 3 bases from V and 8 bases from J; junction bases left unmatched: 6. The CDR3 spans 13 residues. Germline V gene lookup returns CDR1 MNHNS and CDR2 SASEGT. The CDR3 loop reads CASSEDRHGGYTF. CDR3 DNA: TGTGCCAGCAGTGAGGACAGGCACGGGGGCTACACCTTC.

The gene calls are TRBV15 and TRBJ2-7, with TRBD1 matching 8 bases. The germline V gene encodes CDR1 LNHNV and CDR2 YYDKDF (reference sequence). This CDR3 spans 18 amino acids. Trimming took 1 base from V and 3 from J; bases not matched to a gene: 14. DNA of the CDR3: TGTGCCACCAGCAGAGCCACCGCCCTAGGACAGGGCTTCTACGAGCAGTACTTC. It translates to CATSRATALGQGFYEQYF.

The rearrangement links TRBV5-1 to TRBJ2-7; possibly TRBD2 for D (6 bases). V was pared by 0 bases and J by 6 bases, with 7 bases between. Per the germline V gene, CDR1 is SGHRS and CDR2 is YFSETQ. CDR3 length: 12 amino acids. Here the CDR3 reads CASSLVEGEQYF. In DNA, the CDR3 is TGCGCCAGCAGCTTGGTGGAGGGCGAGCAGTACTTC.

The V and J genes are TRBV25-1 and TRBJ2-7, with TRBD1 matching 10 bases. V trimming: 4 bases; J trimming: 2 bases; junction bases outside the gene matches: 11. Germline assignment: CDR1 MGHDK and CDR2 SYGVNS. CDR3 length equals 17 residues. The CDR3 nucleotides are TGTGCCAGCAGTGTCCGCCACGCCGGGACAGGGGCCTACGAGCAGTACTTC. This translates into CASSVRHAGTGAYEQYF.

The J gene is TRBJ2-5, the V gene TRBV11-3; 9 nucleotides match TRBD2. Per germline, CDR1 SGHNT and CDR2 YENEEA. The junction had 8 bases not matched to a gene; V was cut back by 4 bases and J by 5 bases. This CDR3 contains 15 residues. Here the CDR3 reads CASSSLAGSWETQYF. As DNA, the CDR3 is TGTGCCAGCAGCTCCCTAGCGGGAAGCTGGGAGACCCAGTACTTC.

The rearrangement joins TRBV5-1 to TRBJ2-3, with 8 bases lining up with TRBD2. CDR1 and CDR2 (germline): SGHRS, YFSETQ. V shed 0 bases, J shed 7 bases, and the junction held 10 bases outside the gene matches. This CDR3 comprises 16 residues. The CDR3 sequence: CASSLGVSGDGHTQYF. CDR3 sequence (DNA): TGCGCCAGCAGCTTGGGGGTTAGCGGGGACGGACATACGCAGTATTTT.

With respect to this clone: Within the sample, other DNA sequences also encode this same CDR3. The V gene is TRBV6-5, the J gene TRBJ1-5; 8 nucleotides agree with TRBD1. Germline CDR1 and CDR2: MNHEY and SVGAGI. This CDR3 has 14 residues. J lost 4 bases, V lost 6 bases, and 5 bases had no gene match. The CDR3 here is CASRRTGRNQPQHF. In DNA, the CDR3 is TGTGCCAGCAGGCGGACAGGGAGGAATCAGCCCCAGCATTTT.

This chain joins TRBV5-1 and TRBJ1-4, with a weak D call TRBD1 (5 bases). With 4 bases removed from V and 0 bases from J, the gap between germline ends came to 10 bases. In germline, CDR1 is SGHRS, CDR2 YFSETQ. The CDR3 extends over 15 amino acids. The CDR3 loop reads CASSPEGATNEKLFF. The CDR3 DNA reads as TGCGCCAGCAGCCCGGAAGGGGCAACTAATGAAAAACTGTTTTTT.